This T cell receptor beta chain was captured in a study of T cell responses to AZD1222 COVID-19 vaccine. General study points: Vaccine-associated CD4 TCRs ranged over spike, dominating at 160-218 and 743-854.

The germline V gene encodes CDR1 SGHNT and CDR2 YYREEE (reference sequence). J gave up 7 bases and V 4 bases, and 6 bases lay outside the gene matches. The CDR3 totals 13 residues. Repertoires were generated with immunoSEQ multiplex PCR, while TCRdb's copy carries only in-frame clones and drops some. The profile shows 150,000 or so clones, more than 80% of them singletons. As for this clone: Its antigen is as yet unknown.

The source of this sequence is an adult in good health. The rearrangement uses TRBV5-4 and TRBJ1-2; 8 positions agree with TRBD1. The starting material was peripheral blood, obtained on day 0 of AZD1222 vaccination. The CDR3 protein is CASSPRTGPGYTF. The CDR3 bases are TGTGCCAGCAGCCCACGGACAGGGCCTGGCTACACCTTC.